This T cell receptor (beta chain) emerged from a study of response to subunit inactivated influenza vaccine. Turning to this clonotype: Antigen: not known.

TCRdb reprocessed the RT-PCR reads via MiXCR and lists one record per CDR3 protein. The sample lists 600,000 to 700,000 distinct CDR3 sequences, around 15% occurring once. Study-level points and caveats: That few new T cells are recruited by each seasonal influenza vaccination was the authors' suggestion.

This CDR3 has 16 amino acids. Unmatched junction bases numbered 6, after V lost 4 bases and J lost 2 bases. Germline V lookup: CDR1 SGHVS, CDR2 FQNEAQ. This specimen was PBMCs from blood, taken approximately 15 days before vaccination. This sequence originates from a middle-aged man who received an inactivated influenza vaccine. This chain connects TRBV7-8 to TRBJ2-1; 9 bases are a match to TRBD1. The CDR3 reads CASSSRTGDTYNEQFF. The CDR3 nucleotides are TGTGCCAGCAGCTCAAGGACAGGGGATACCTACAATGAGCAGTTCTTC.